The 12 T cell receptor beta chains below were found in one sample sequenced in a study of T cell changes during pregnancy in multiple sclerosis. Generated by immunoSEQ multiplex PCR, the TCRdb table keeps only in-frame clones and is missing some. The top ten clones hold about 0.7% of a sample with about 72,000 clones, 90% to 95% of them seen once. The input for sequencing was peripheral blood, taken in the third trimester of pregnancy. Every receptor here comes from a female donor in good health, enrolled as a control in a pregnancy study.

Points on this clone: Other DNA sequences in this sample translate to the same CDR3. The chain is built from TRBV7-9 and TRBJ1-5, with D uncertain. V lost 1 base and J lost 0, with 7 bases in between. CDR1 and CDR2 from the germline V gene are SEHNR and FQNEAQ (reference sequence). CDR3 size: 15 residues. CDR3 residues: CASSLGAGSNQPQHF. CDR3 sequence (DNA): TGTGCCAGCAGCTTAGGGGCAGGTAGCAATCAGCCCCAGCATTTT.

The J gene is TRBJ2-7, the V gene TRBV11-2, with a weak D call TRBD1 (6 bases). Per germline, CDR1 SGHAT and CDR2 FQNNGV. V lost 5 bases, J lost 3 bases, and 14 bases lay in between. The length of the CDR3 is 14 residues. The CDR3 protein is CASSLGQFSYEQYF. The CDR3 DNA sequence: TGTGCCAGCAGCCTCGGACAGTTCAGCTACGAGCAGTACTTC.

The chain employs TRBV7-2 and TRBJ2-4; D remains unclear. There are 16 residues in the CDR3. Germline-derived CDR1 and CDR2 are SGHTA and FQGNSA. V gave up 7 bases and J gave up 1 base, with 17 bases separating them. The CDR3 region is CASTSWSAAAKNIQYF. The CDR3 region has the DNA TGTGCCAGCACATCCTGGTCTGCTGCGGCCAAAAACATTCAGTACTTC.

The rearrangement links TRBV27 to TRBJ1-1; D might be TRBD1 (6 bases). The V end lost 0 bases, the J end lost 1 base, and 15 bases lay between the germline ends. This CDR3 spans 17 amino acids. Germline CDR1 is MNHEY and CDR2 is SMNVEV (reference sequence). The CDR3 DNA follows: TGTGCCAGCAGTTTATCTGTGGGGGCAAGGGGGAACACTGAAGCTTTCTTT. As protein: CASSLSVGARGNTEAFF.

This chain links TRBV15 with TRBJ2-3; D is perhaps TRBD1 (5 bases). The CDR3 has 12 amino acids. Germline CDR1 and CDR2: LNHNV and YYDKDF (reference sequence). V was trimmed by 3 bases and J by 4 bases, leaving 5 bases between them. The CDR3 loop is CATSRTADTQYF. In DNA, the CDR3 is TGTGCCACCAGCAGGACAGCAGATACGCAGTATTTT.

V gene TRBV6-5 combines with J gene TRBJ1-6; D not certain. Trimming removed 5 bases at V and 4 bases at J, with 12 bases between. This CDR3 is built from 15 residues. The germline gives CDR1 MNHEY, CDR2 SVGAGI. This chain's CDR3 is CASSLGSPYNSPLHF. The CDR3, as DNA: TGTGCCAGCAGTCTCGGGAGCCCGTATAATTCACCCCTCCACTTT.

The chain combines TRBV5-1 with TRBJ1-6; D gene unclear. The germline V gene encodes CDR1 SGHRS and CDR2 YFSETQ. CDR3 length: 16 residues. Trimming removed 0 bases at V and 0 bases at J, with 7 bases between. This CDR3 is CASSLGLSSYNSPLHF. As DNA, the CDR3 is TGCGCCAGCAGCTTGGGACTTAGCTCCTATAATTCACCCCTCCACTTT.

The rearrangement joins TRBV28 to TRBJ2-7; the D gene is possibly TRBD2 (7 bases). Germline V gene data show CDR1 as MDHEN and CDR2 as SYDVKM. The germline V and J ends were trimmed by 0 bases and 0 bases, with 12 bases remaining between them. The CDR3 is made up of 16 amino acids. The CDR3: CASSLWGGASSYEQYF. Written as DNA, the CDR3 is TGTGCCAGCAGTTTATGGGGGGGGGCTTCCTCCTACGAGCAGTACTTC.

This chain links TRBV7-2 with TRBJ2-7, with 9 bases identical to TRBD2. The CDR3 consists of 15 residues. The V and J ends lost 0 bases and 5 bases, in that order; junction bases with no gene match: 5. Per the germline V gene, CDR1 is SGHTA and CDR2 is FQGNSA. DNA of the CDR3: TGTGCCAGCAGCTTAGCCAGCGGGGGGCCGAACGAGCAGTACTTC. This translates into CASSLASGGPNEQYF.

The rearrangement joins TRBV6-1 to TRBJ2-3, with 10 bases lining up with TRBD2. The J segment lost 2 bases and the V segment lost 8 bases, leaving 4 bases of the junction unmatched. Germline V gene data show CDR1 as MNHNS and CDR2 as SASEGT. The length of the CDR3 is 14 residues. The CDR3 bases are TGTGCCAGCTTAGCGGGGGGCGACACAGATACGCAGTATTTT. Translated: CASLAGGDTDTQYF.

As DNA, the CDR3 is TGTGCCAGCAGTCGACAGGGGAACACTGAAGCTTTCTTT. It encodes CASSRQGNTEAFF. The chain uses TRBV27 and TRBJ1-1; 7 nucleotides align to TRBD1. Germline V CDR1 and CDR2: MNHEY, SMNVEV (reference sequence). Trimming at V came to 5 bases and at J to 1 base, leaving 1 base not matched to a gene. The CDR3 contains 13 residues.

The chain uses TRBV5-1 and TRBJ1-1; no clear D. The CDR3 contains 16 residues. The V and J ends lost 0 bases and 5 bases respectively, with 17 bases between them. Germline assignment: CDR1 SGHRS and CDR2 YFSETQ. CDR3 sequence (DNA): TGCGCCAGCAGCTTGGGCCCCACTAAAGTGGGTACTGAAGCTTTCTTT. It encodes CASSLGPTKVGTEAFF.